This passage covers 18 T cell receptor beta chains from one sample sequenced in a study of shared clonotypes between healthy human individuals. The method was immunoSEQ multiplex PCR; TCRdb's version includes in-frame clones alone and lacks a portion of them. Here the sample spans around 700,000 clones, about 91% being singletons. It was CD45RO-negative cells, positively selected for CCR7, that made up naive CD8 cells, with terminally differentiated effector memory CD45RA+ cells excluded. The source material was naive CD8+ T cells sorted from blood. The source of these receptors is a man aged 30 to 39 in good health.

The chain uses TRBV5-5 and TRBJ2-3; 7 bases align to TRBD1. The V gene's germline CDR1 is SGHKS and CDR2 YYEKEE (reference sequence). The CDR3 has 16 residues. Trimming took 0 bases from V and 1 from J; bases not matched to a gene: 5. CDR3 nucleotide sequence: TGTGCCAGCAGCTTGGCTGAGGGGGCACGCACAGATACGCAGTATTTT. This encodes CASSLAEGARTDTQYF.

The CDR3 bases are TGTGCCACCAGCAGAGATACGGACGGATTCTACGAGCAGTACTTC. Translated: CATSRDTDGFYEQYF. The V and J genes are TRBV15 and TRBJ2-7; D is uncertain. The CDR3 totals 15 residues. Germline values: CDR1 LNHNV, CDR2 YYDKDF (reference sequence). The V and J ends lost 0 bases and 3 bases respectively, with 12 bases between them.

This chain links TRBV27 with TRBJ1-5, with 12 nucleotides matching TRBD1. The germline CDR1 and CDR2 sequences are MNHEY and SMNVEV (reference sequence). This CDR3 has 17 amino acids. Trimming removed 7 bases from V and 5 bases from J; junction bases left unmatched: 12. CDR3 sequence: CASNQHGTGGLDQPQHF. CDR3 DNA sequence: TGTGCCAGCAACCAACACGGGACAGGGGGCTTGGATCAGCCCCAGCATTTT.

The chain uses TRBV11-2 and TRBJ2-1; 8 bases fit TRBD1. Per the germline V gene, CDR1 is SGHAT and CDR2 is FQNNGV. This CDR3 contains 14 residues. V dropped 7 bases and J dropped 5; count of bases not matched to a gene: 7. The DNA for the CDR3 is TGTGCCAGCACAGGACAGGGAAGCAACAATGAGCAGTTCTTC. Translated, it gives CASTGQGSNNEQFF.

The V and J genes are TRBV29-1 and TRBJ2-4; no clear D gene. Trimming pared 6 bases from V and 8 bases from J, leaving 17 bases between. There are 13 residues in the CDR3. Per the germline V gene, CDR1 is SQVTM and CDR2 is ANQGSEA. CDR3 sequence reads: CSVPDLNQDIQYF. The DNA for the CDR3 is TGCAGCGTGCCAGACTTGAACCAAGACATTCAGTACTTC.

This rearrangement joins TRBV18 to TRBJ1-5, with D unclear. Germline-derived CDR1 and CDR2 are KGHSH and LQKENI. V was clipped by 3 bases and J by 0 bases, with 12 bases between them. The CDR3 totals 16 residues. Here the CDR3 reads CASSPEQTFSNQPQHF. The CDR3 coding sequence is TGTGCCAGCTCACCGGAACAGACCTTTAGCAATCAGCCCCAGCATTTT.

The chain is built from TRBV28 and TRBJ2-3; perhaps TRBD2 as D (7 bases). CDR1 is MDHEN and CDR2 is SYDVKM in the germline V gene. This CDR3 is 14 amino acids long. V was clipped by 4 bases and J by 1 base, with 9 bases between them. The CDR3 DNA reads as TGTGCCAGCAGTTCCGGGGGGCGCACAGATACGCAGTATTTT. Amino acids: CASSSGGRTDTQYF.

V and J are TRBV5-1 and TRBJ2-5; no firm D call. Germline values: CDR1 SGHRS, CDR2 YFSETQ. Trimming shortened V by 0 bases and J by 5 bases, and 11 bases separated the two germline ends. The CDR3 is made up of 14 amino acids. This CDR3 is CASSLEGRTETQYF. The CDR3 region has the DNA TGCGCCAGCAGCTTGGAGGGCAGGACGGAGACCCAGTACTTC.

In the case of this clone: The same CDR3 can be traced to other DNA sequences in this sample. The chain joins TRBV9 to TRBJ2-3, with 7 bases matching TRBD1. Germline-derived CDR1 and CDR2 are SGDLS and YYNGEE. V lost 0 bases, J lost 4 bases, and 5 bases stayed unmatched. The CDR3 contains 15 residues. CDR3 residues: CASSVEGAGADTQYF. The CDR3 bases are TGTGCCAGCAGCGTAGAGGGGGCGGGCGCAGATACGCAGTATTTT.

Concerning this clone: Additional DNA sequences in this sample encode the identical CDR3. This sequence joins TRBV7-8 and TRBJ2-7; the D gene is possibly TRBD1 (5 bases). Germline CDR1 and CDR2: SGHVS and FQNEAQ. This CDR3 region has 13 residues. V was shortened by 5 bases and J by 2 bases, with 10 bases between the two germline ends. The CDR3 coding sequence is TGTGCCAGCAGCCTCGGCAGGGCCTACGAGCAGTACTTC. Residues: CASSLGRAYEQYF.

J is TRBJ2-1 and V is TRBV27; the match to TRBD2 covers 14 bases. Germline V gene lookup returns CDR1 MNHEY and CDR2 SMNVEV (reference sequence). J lost 8 bases, V lost 5 bases, and 8 bases had no gene match. The CDR3 length is 16 residues. DNA of the CDR3: TGTGCCAGCAGTCGGGGGACTAGCGGGAGTCGGCATGAGCAGTTCTTC. It encodes CASSRGTSGSRHEQFF.

The chain links TRBV15 to TRBJ1-5; no firm D call. Germline V lookup: CDR1 LNHNV, CDR2 YYDKDF (reference sequence). The CDR3 spans 13 residues. Trimming shortened V by 1 base and J by 0 bases, and 1 base separated the two germline ends. CDR3 loop: CATSRGSNQPQHF. The DNA for the CDR3 is TGTGCCACCAGCAGAGGTAGCAATCAGCCCCAGCATTTT.

J is TRBJ2-1 and V is TRBV7-9; tentative D call: TRBD2 (6 bases). CDR3 length equals 18 residues. From germline, CDR1 is SEHNR and CDR2 FQNEAQ (reference sequence). Trimming took off 5 bases at V and 4 bases at J, with 24 bases between the two ends. CDR3 in DNA: TGTGCCAGCAGCGAGGACTACAATATTGGGGTAAATTACAATGAGCAGTTCTTC. Residues: CASSEDYNIGVNYNEQFF.

The rearrangement joins TRBV5-1 to TRBJ2-3; 13 bases fit TRBD2. Trimming at V came to 0 bases and at J to 0 bases, leaving 4 bases not matched to a gene. The germline V gene encodes CDR1 SGHRS and CDR2 YFSETQ. The CDR3 runs to 18 residues. In DNA, the CDR3 is TGCGCCAGCAGCTTGGGGACTAGCGGGAGTGCTAGCACAGATACGCAGTATTTT. Its translation: CASSLGTSGSASTDTQYF.

The V gene is TRBV5-4, the J gene TRBJ1-1, with TRBD1 matching over 9 bases. V trimming: 3 bases; J trimming: 1 base; junction bases outside the gene matches: 10. The germline gives CDR1 SGHNT, CDR2 YYREEE (reference sequence). The CDR3 length is 17 residues. As DNA, the CDR3 is TGTGCCAGCAGCTCAACCGGGACAGGGTTTTCGAACACTGAAGCTTTCTTT. Residues: CASSSTGTGFSNTEAFF.

CDR3 protein: CSATIIAGGNDNEQFF. Written as DNA, the CDR3 is TGCAGCGCCACTATAATAGCGGGAGGTAACGACAATGAGCAGTTCTTC. The V and J genes are TRBV29-1 and TRBJ2-1, with 10 nucleotides matching TRBD2. CDR3 length: 16 residues. CDR1 SQVTM and CDR2 ANQGSEA come from the germline V gene. V shed 7 bases, J shed 5 bases, and the junction held 14 bases outside the gene matches.

This chain uses TRBV27 with TRBJ2-2; TRBD2 is a possible D gene (5 bases). This CDR3 has 17 amino acids. Germline lookup yields CDR1 MNHEY and CDR2 SMNVEV (reference sequence). V gave up 3 bases and J gave up 4 bases, with 18 bases separating them. Here the CDR3 reads CASSFRGPPPSTGELFF. CDR3 DNA sequence: TGTGCCAGCAGTTTCAGAGGGCCCCCACCGTCCACCGGGGAGCTGTTTTTT.

V gene TRBV27 combines with J gene TRBJ2-3, with 7 bases lining up with TRBD2. V shed 6 bases, J shed 2 bases, and the junction held 17 bases outside the gene matches. Germline-derived CDR1 and CDR2 are MNHEY and SMNVEV (reference sequence). The CDR3 runs 18 residues. For the CDR3, the DNA is TGTGCCAGCAGCCTATGGGTTGGGCGGGAGACTGTCACAGATACGCAGTATTTT. Residues: CASSLWVGRETVTDTQYF.